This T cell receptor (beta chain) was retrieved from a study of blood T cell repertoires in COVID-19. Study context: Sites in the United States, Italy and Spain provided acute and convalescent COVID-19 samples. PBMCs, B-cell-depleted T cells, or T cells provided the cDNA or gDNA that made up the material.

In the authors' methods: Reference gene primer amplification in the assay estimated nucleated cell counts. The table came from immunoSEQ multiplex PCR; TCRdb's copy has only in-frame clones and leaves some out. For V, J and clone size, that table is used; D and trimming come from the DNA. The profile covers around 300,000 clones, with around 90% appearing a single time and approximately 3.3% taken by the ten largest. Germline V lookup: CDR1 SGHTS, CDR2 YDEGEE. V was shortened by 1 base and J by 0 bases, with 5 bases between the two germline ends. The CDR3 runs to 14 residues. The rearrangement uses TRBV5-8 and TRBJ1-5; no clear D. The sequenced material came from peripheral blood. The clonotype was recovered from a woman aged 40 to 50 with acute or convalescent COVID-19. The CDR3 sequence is CASSLHSSNQPQHF. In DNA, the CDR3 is TGTGCCAGCAGCTTGCACAGTAGCAATCAGCCCCAGCATTTT.